This note documents a single T cell receptor beta chain sequence. Antigen unknown. One end of the junction does not line up with germline, which may come from a read error. CDR1 and CDR2 (germline): SQVTM, ANQGSEA. There are 14 residues in the CDR3. The data are from a study of cytomegalovirus exposure and HLA in healthy donors. The PCR had 60 Vbeta and 13 Jbeta primers. Clones were sequenced by immunoSEQ multiplex PCR, and TCRdb holds only the in-frame ones, with some missing. The data show about 150,000 clones, with roughly 80% seen just once and around 15% held by the top ten. Findings of the study overall: Exclusion applied to some V segments, including TRBV6-2 and TRBV6-3, as they were indistinguishable. For most TCR beta V segments, an earlier analysis put the productive rate at about 87% or about 30% of the time.

The chain links TRBV29-1 to TRBJ2-6; 8 bases match TRBD2. This TCR derives from a woman aged 40 to 50 in good health and CMV-seronegative. Sequencing was done on a sample of PBMCs. DNA for the CDR3: TGCAGCGTCGGGCCCACGGGGGGGGCCAACGGCCTGACTTTC. Its protein is CSVGPTGGANGLTF.